This record concerns one T cell receptor (beta chain) sequence. The CDR3 has 15 amino acids. V lost 5 bases, J lost 2 bases, and 2 bases stayed unmatched. The germline V gene has CDR1 MNHEY and CDR2 SMNVEV (reference sequence). TCRdb's table, derived via immunoSEQ multiplex PCR, lists solely in-frame clones and lacks some. The sample has more than 300,000 clones, 95% seen once. This sample is drawn from a study of shared T cell receptors in the human thymus. The gene calls are TRBV27 and TRBJ2-1; 11 bases are a match to TRBD2. The source of this sequence is a human donor. The sequenced sample was thymocytes. In DNA, the CDR3 is TGTGCCAGCAGTGATAGCGGGAGGGCCTACAATGAGCAGTTCTTC. Translated: CASSDSGRAYNEQFF.